The rows below give T cell receptor beta chains drawn from one sample of a study of blood T cell repertoires in COVID-19. The protocol was immunoSEQ multiplex PCR, while the TCRdb copy is restricted to in-frame clones and leaves out a portion. The sample yields 390,000 or so clones, approximately 87% seen once. The sequenced sample consisted of PBMCs or T cells enriched from blood (not recorded which). The receptors come from a woman aged 50 to 60 who had recovered from COVID-19. CDR3s include the opening cysteine and the closing phenylalanine or tryptophan. The D gene is left open where the match is weak. Some rows mark clone size as missing; the rest say once, few, many or name a class of expanded clone.

abundance,v_gene,d_gene,j_gene,CDR3nt,CDR3aa
-,TRBV29-1,-,TRBJ1-3,TGCAGCGTTGAAGCCGCGGGGGTCGTGTACTCTGGAAACACCATATATTTT,CSVEAAGVVYSGNTIYF
-,TRBV11-2,-,TRBJ1-1,TGTGCCAGCAGCCCGCAGGGGTTAATATATGGCACTGAAGCTTTCTTT,CASSPQGLIYGTEAFF
-,TRBV27,-,TRBJ1-1,TGTGCCAGCAGTTTATCATTTACAGGGGAAGCTTTCTTT,CASSLSFTGEAFF
-,TRBV2,-,TRBJ1-1,TGTGCCAGCACCCCCGAACAGATGAACACTGAAGCTTTCTTT,CASTPEQMNTEAFF
-,TRBV5-1,TRBD1,TRBJ1-1,TGCGCCAGCAGCTTCGGGACAGGGCTGAACACTGAAGCTTTCTTT,CASSFGTGLNTEAFF
-,TRBV18,-,TRBJ2-1,TGTGCCAGCTCACCCAGGGAAAGCTCCTACAATGAGCAGTTCTTC,CASSPRESSYNEQFF
-,TRBV12-5,-,TRBJ1-5,TGTGCTAGTGGGGGCCATCAGCCCCAGCATTTT,CASGGHQPQHF
-,TRBV5-4,-,TRBJ2-6,TGTGCCAGCAGCGGGGGGTCTGGGGCCAACGTCCTGACTTTC,CASSGGSGANVLTF
once,TRBV2,-,TRBJ1-2,TGTGCCAGCAGCTCCCCGACAGGATTCTATGGCTACACCTTC,CASSSPTGFYGYTF
-,TRBV28,TRBD1,TRBJ1-5,TGTGCCAGCAGTACTTCAGGGGGCCGGCAGCCCCAGCATTTT,CASSTSGGRQPQHF
-,TRBV3-1/TRBV3-2,-,TRBJ2-3,TGTGCCAGCAGCTCACGACTACCCGCAGATACGCAGTATTTT,CASSSRLPADTQYF
-,TRBV3-1/TRBV3-2,-,TRBJ1-2,TGTGCCAGCAGCCAAGCAGACAGTAACTATGGCTACACCTTC,CASSQADSNYGYTF
-,TRBV10-3,TRBD1,TRBJ1-4,TGTGCCATCAGTGAGCGGGGGACAGTGGGGAATGAAAAACTGTTTTTT,CAISERGTVGNEKLFF
-,TRBV23-1,-,TRBJ2-4,TGCGCCAGCAGTTTCCCTGCTAGTACAAAAAACATTCAGTACTTC,CASSFPASTKNIQYF
once,TRBV7-9,TRBD1,TRBJ1-1,TGTGCCAGCACCCCTACCGGGACAGTGAACACTGAAGCTTTCTTT,CASTPTGTVNTEAFF
-,TRBV7-9,TRBD1,TRBJ2-1,TGTGCCAGCAGCTCCGCTGATACCGGGACAGGGGATGAGCAGTTCTTC,CASSSADTGTGDEQFF
-,TRBV5-1,-,TRBJ2-5,TGCGCCAGCAGCCCAAACCCCGGGGGGCCGGAGACCCAGTACTTC,CASSPNPGGPETQYF
-,TRBV7-9,TRBD2,TRBJ2-7,TGTGCCAGCAGCTTCGCCCCCCACGTGGGACGGGGGGGATCCTACGAGCAGTACTTC,CASSFAPHVGRGGSYEQYF
-,TRBV3-1/TRBV3-2,TRBD2,TRBJ2-1,TGTGCCAGCAGCCAAGACGGACTAGCTTTTTATGAGCAGTTCTTC,CASSQDGLAFYEQFF
-,TRBV27,TRBD1,TRBJ2-1,TGTGCCACACGACAGGGGGCCAACTACAATGAGCAGTTCTTC,CATRQGANYNEQFF
-,TRBV12-3/TRBV12-4,-,TRBJ1-2,TGTGCCAGCAGACCAGTCTATGGCTACACCTTC,CASRPVYGYTF
few,TRBV18,TRBD2,TRBJ2-3,TGTGCCAGCTCACAAAGGACTAGGTATACGCAGTATTTT,CASSQRTRYTQYF
-,TRBV6-5,TRBD2,TRBJ2-7,TGTGCCAGCAGACAGGGACTAGCGGGGGGCAGCGAGCAGTACTTC,CASRQGLAGGSEQYF
-,TRBV6-5,TRBD1,TRBJ1-1,TGTGCCAGCAGTAAGGGACAGGGGAACACTGAAGCTTTCTTT,CASSKGQGNTEAFF
-,TRBV9,-,TRBJ2-1,TGTGCCAGCAGCCCGGAGGGACGGACTTACAATGAGCAGTTCTTC,CASSPEGRTYNEQFF
-,TRBV7-3,-,TRBJ2-1,TGTGCCAGCAGCTCCAGGGCGCAGGGCTCCTACAATGAGCAGTTCTTC,CASSSRAQGSYNEQFF
-,TRBV10-3,-,TRBJ1-3,TGTGCCACGACCGGACTGGACGGAAACACCATATATTTT,CATTGLDGNTIYF
once,TRBV6-5,-,TRBJ2-1,TGTGCCAGCAGTTACCTCCAGGGAAGTTGGCCCGGGTTCTTC,CASSYLQGSWPGFF
-,TRBV11-1,TRBD2,TRBJ2-3,TGTGCCACCACCCTGGCGGGGGCAGATACGCAGTATTTT,CATTLAGADTQYF
-,TRBV6-5,-,TRBJ1-1,TGTGCCACCCGGGGGGGGACCACTGAAGCTTTCTTT,CATRGGTTEAFF
-,TRBV9,-,TRBJ1-1,TGTGCCAGCAGCGTAGGTGCGGGGGCTGAAGCTTTCTTT,CASSVGAGAEAFF
-,TRBV5-1,-,TRBJ1-1,TGCGCCAGCAGCTTAACAGTGAACACTGAAGCTTTCTTT,CASSLTVNTEAFF
-,TRBV5-6,-,TRBJ2-4,TGTGCCAGCAGCCTCTCGGGGAGAGGAAACATTCAGTACTTC,CASSLSGRGNIQYF
-,TRBV5-1,TRBD1,TRBJ2-7,TGCGCCAGCAGCTTGGAGGGACAGGGGGCCTACGAGCAGTACTTC,CASSLEGQGAYEQYF
-,TRBV27,-,TRBJ1-5,TGTGCCAGCAGTTTAGGGCAGAGCAATCAGCCCCAGCATTTT,CASSLGQSNQPQHF
-,TRBV2,TRBD1,TRBJ1-4,TGTGCCAGCAGAGGACAGGGGGGAACTGAAAAACTGTTTTTT,CASRGQGGTEKLFF
many,TRBV6-5,TRBD1,TRBJ2-7,TGTGCCAGCAGGTTAACAGGGGATTCCTACGAGCAGTACTTC,CASRLTGDSYEQYF
once,TRBV2,TRBD1,TRBJ1-3,TGTGCCAGCAGGGGGACAGGGAGGGGAAACACCATATATTTT,CASRGTGRGNTIYF
many,TRBV5-5,-,TRBJ1-3,TGTGCCAGCAGCTCCGGCGGGACTGGAAACACCATATATTTT,CASSSGGTGNTIYF
-,TRBV5-4,TRBD2,TRBJ2-3,TGTGCCAGCAGCTTTTTGGGGGGGACAGATACGCAGTATTTT,CASSFLGGTDTQYF
few,TRBV3-1/TRBV3-2,-,TRBJ2-7,TGTGCCAGCAGCCGGCGGAGGGGAGTATCCTACGAGCAGTACTTC,CASSRRRGVSYEQYF
-,TRBV27,TRBD1,TRBJ1-6,TGTGCCAGCAGTTCCTTAGGGACAGGGGGTCAGCCCCTCCACTTT,CASSSLGTGGQPLHF
many,TRBV2,-,TRBJ1-2,TGTGCCAGCTATAGCGGCGCATTCTATGGCTACACCTTC,CASYSGAFYGYTF
once,TRBV30,-,TRBJ2-1,TGTGCCTGGAGTCACAGGAATGAGCAGTTCTTC,CAWSHRNEQFF
-,TRBV4-3,TRBD2,TRBJ2-5,TGCGCCAGCAGCCAAGCGCCCGATAGCGGGGGGGCCGCGGGGACCCAGTACTTC,CASSQAPDSGGAAGTQYF
-,TRBV5-1,-,TRBJ2-1,TGCGCCAGCAGCTACAGGGCGCGCTCCTACAATGAGCAGTTCTTC,CASSYRARSYNEQFF
-,TRBV2,TRBD1,TRBJ2-1,TGTGCCAGCAGTGATTGGGACAGGACCCGGGGTGAGCAGTTCTTC,CASSDWDRTRGEQFF
few,TRBV12-3/TRBV12-4,-,TRBJ1-2,TGTGCCAGCAGTTTTAGTGGGCGTGGCTACACCTTC,CASSFSGRGYTF
-,TRBV11-3,TRBD2,TRBJ2-3,TGTGCCAGCCGTCAGGGAGCGGGGTCAGATACGCAGTATTTT,CASRQGAGSDTQYF
few,TRBV7-9,-,TRBJ1-2,TGTGCCAGCAGCTTAGCGTGGGCCTCCTATGGCTACACCTTC,CASSLAWASYGYTF
-,TRBV28,TRBD2,TRBJ2-1,TGTGCCAGCAGTTTACGGACTAGCCATGAAGACAATGAGCAGTTCTTC,CASSLRTSHEDNEQFF
-,TRBV5-8,-,TRBJ1-2,TGTGCCAGCAGCTTGGAACGGGGCTACACCTTC,CASSLERGYTF
-,TRBV12-3/TRBV12-4,-,TRBJ1-5,TGTGCCAGCAGCCGACGGGCGGGCCAGCCCCAGCATTTT,CASSRRAGQPQHF
-,TRBV7-9,-,TRBJ2-7,TGTGCCAGCAGCTTAGTGGGAGTATCCGAGCAGTACTTC,CASSLVGVSEQYF
-,TRBV9,-,TRBJ2-4,TGTGCCAGCAAGGGAGCCGAAGACATTCAGTACTTC,CASKGAEDIQYF
-,TRBV2,TRBD1,TRBJ1-1,TGTGCCAGCGGCGACAGGGATGGTAGAACTTTCTTT,CASGDRDGRTFF
-,TRBV2,-,TRBJ1-2,TGTGCCAGCATTCCAGGGATCCGCCAAGGGGGCTACACCTTC,CASIPGIRQGGYTF